These 25 T cell receptor beta chains came from one sample sequenced in a study of blood T cell repertoires in COVID-19. The table came from immunoSEQ multiplex PCR; TCRdb's copy has only in-frame clones and leaves some out. The sample shows around 200,000 clones, less than 90% of them seen only once. Material: peripheral blood. The receptors derive from a man in his 70s with active or convalescent COVID-19.

The rearrangement uses TRBV24-1 and TRBJ1-5, with D hard to call. The CDR3 runs to 14 residues. V was trimmed by 5 bases and J by 0 bases, leaving 7 bases between them. Per germline, CDR1 KGHDR and CDR2 SFDVKD. CDR3 sequence: CATSVADSNQPQHF. DNA of the CDR3: TGTGCCACCAGTGTAGCAGATAGCAATCAGCCCCAGCATTTT.

This CDR3 reads CASKSQLNTEAFF. DNA for the CDR3: TGTGCCAGTAAATCACAGTTGAACACTGAAGCTTTCTTT. This chain connects TRBV19 to TRBJ1-1, with D unresolved. CDR1 LNHDA and CDR2 SQIVND come from the germline V gene (reference sequence). The CDR3 contains 13 residues. The V gene lost 7 bases and the J gene lost 0 bases, with 9 bases spanning the gap.

V is TRBV7-9 and J is TRBJ1-2, with a weak D call TRBD1 (6 bases). The CDR3 has 14 residues. V was trimmed by 3 bases and J by 1 base, leaving 9 bases between them. CDR1 and CDR2 from the germline V gene are SEHNR and FQNEAQ (reference sequence). As DNA, the CDR3 is TGTGCCAGCAGCTTGGGGGCTTTTAACTATGGCTACACCTTC. This codes for CASSLGAFNYGYTF. The variable domain in full, completed from reference TRBV7-9 and TRBJ1-2, reads DTGVSQNPRHKITKRGQNVTFRCDPISEHNRLYWYRQTLGQGPEFLTYFQNEAQLEKSRLLSDRFSAERPKGSFSTLEIQRTEQGDSAMYLCASSLGAFNYGYTFGSGTRLTVV.

About this clone itself: A much larger clone lies a single base off, so this may be a read error. This same CDR3 is encoded by further DNA sequences in the sample. The V and J genes are TRBV4-3 and TRBJ2-2; 8 bases fit TRBD1. This CDR3 is built from 15 residues. CDR1 LGHNA and CDR2 YSLEER come from the germline V gene. CDR3 DNA sequence: TGCGCCAGCAGCCGAACAGGGGGAAACACCGGAGAGCTGTTTTTT. Protein sequence: CASSRTGGNTGELFF.

The genes are TRBV14 and TRBJ1-1; 7 bases are shared with TRBD1. This CDR3 has 14 amino acids. V gave up 4 bases and J gave up 6 bases; unmatched junction bases: 8. Germline CDR1 SGHDN, CDR2 FVKESK. The CDR3 sequence: CASSPRAGGPEAFF. The CDR3, as DNA: TGTGCCAGCAGCCCCCGGGCAGGGGGACCTGAAGCTTTCTTT.

The chain uses TRBV18 and TRBJ1-2, with 10 bases fitting TRBD1. With V trimmed by 5 bases and J by 1 base, 16 bases remained unmatched. Germline values: CDR1 KGHSH, CDR2 LQKENI. The CDR3 is made up of 19 amino acids. This CDR3 is CASSTGQGVSRRNNYGYTF. The CDR3 nucleotides read TGTGCCAGCTCAACAGGACAGGGGGTGAGTCGTCGTAATAACTATGGCTACACCTTC.

The chain links TRBV2 to TRBJ1-2; D is uncertain. This CDR3 contains 14 residues. Deletions cut 6 bases from V and 8 bases from J, with 19 bases between. Germline V lookup: CDR1 SNHLY, CDR2 FYNNEI. The CDR3 reads CASRISDNYGGYTF. DNA for the CDR3: TGTGCCAGCAGGATAAGTGATAACTATGGCGGCTACACCTTC.

The chain carries TRBV24-1 and TRBJ2-7; D remains unclear. Trimming removed 0 bases from V and 7 bases from J, with 12 bases in between. From germline, CDR1 is KGHDR and CDR2 SFDVKD. The CDR3 loop spans 14 amino acids. This CDR3 is CATSDLPEAGEQYF. The DNA for the CDR3 is TGTGCCACCAGTGATTTGCCCGAGGCCGGTGAGCAGTACTTC.

This clone has at least ten counts. This sample includes further DNA sequences coding for the same CDR3. V gene TRBV9 combines with J gene TRBJ2-2, with TRBD2 matching over 8 bases. The CDR3 is 15 residues long. Germline CDR1 and CDR2: SGDLS and YYNGEE. Losses at the gene ends were 0 bases for V and 5 bases for J; bases not matched to a gene: 3. The CDR3 spells CASSVETGGTGELFF. The CDR3 DNA follows: TGTGCCAGCAGCGTAGAAACGGGGGGGACCGGGGAGCTGTTTTTT.

This chain connects TRBV28 to TRBJ1-2; D is possibly TRBD1 (6 bases). The germline CDR1 and CDR2 sequences are MDHEN and SYDVKM. The CDR3 is 15 amino acids. V was clipped by 7 bases and J by 5 bases, with 20 bases between them. The CDR3 spells CASTIPDSNTYGYTF. The CDR3 coding sequence is TGTGCCAGCACCATCCCGGACAGTAACACGTATGGCTACACCTTC.

The chain has TRBV28 and TRBJ1-6, with D uncertain. V lost 2 bases and J 0 bases, leaving 11 bases between the germline ends. The CDR3 has 17 amino acids. Per germline, CDR1 MDHEN and CDR2 SYDVKM. The CDR3: CASSLEPRSSYNSPLHF. In DNA, the CDR3 is TGTGCCAGCAGTTTAGAACCTAGGAGCTCCTATAATTCACCCCTCCACTTT.

V usage is TRBV28 and J usage is TRBJ1-1, with no clear D. The ends were cut back, 7 bases at V and 0 bases at J, with 12 bases in the middle. This CDR3 has 14 amino acids. The V gene's germline CDR1 is MDHEN and CDR2 SYDVKM. The DNA of the CDR3 is TGTGCCAGCACCCCGGGTGGCATGAACACTGAAGCTTTCTTT. This encodes CASTPGGMNTEAFF. Full variable domain (outside the CDR3, taken from reference TRBV28 and TRBJ1-1): DVKVTQSSRYLVKRTGEKVFLECVQDMDHENMFWYRQDPGLGLRLIYFSYDVKMKEKGDIPEGYSVSREKKERFSLILESASTNQTSMYLCASTPGGMNTEAFFGQGTRLTVV.

On this clone: This sample also contains other DNA sequences that code for the same CDR3. The chain is built from TRBV7-2 and TRBJ1-2; TRBD1 is a possible D gene (5 bases). The V gene's germline CDR1 is SGHTA and CDR2 FQGNSA. Trimming stripped 0 bases from V and 8 bases from J, with 10 bases between. This CDR3 comprises 13 residues. The CDR3 sequence is CASSLALRGGYTF. The CDR3 DNA reads as TGTGCCAGCAGCTTAGCACTGCGGGGGGGCTACACCTTC.

The V gene is TRBV19, the J gene TRBJ1-2; D is unresolved. V was clipped by 3 bases and J by 6 bases, with 23 bases between them. Germline V gene data show CDR1 as LNHDA and CDR2 as SQIVND (reference sequence). This CDR3 has 17 amino acids. CDR3 DNA: TGTGCCAGTAGTATCTCGGCCATTCTCCGAGAGGTTCATGGCTACACCTTC. This gives the protein CASSISAILREVHGYTF.

The chain combines TRBV6-5 with TRBJ2-7, with TRBD2 matching 7 bases. The germline CDR1 and CDR2 sequences are MNHEY and SVGAGI. V dropped 6 bases and J dropped 6; count of bases not matched to a gene: 14. The CDR3 length is 15 residues. The CDR3 region has the DNA TGTGCCAGCAGCACAGCCCGCGCGGGGAGGGGCGAGCAGTACTTC. This encodes CASSTARAGRGEQYF.

V and J are TRBV4-3 and TRBJ2-5; the match to TRBD2 covers 9 bases. The CDR3 consists of 15 residues. V dropped 4 bases and J dropped 4; count of bases not matched to a gene: 7. Germline V lookup: CDR1 LGHNA, CDR2 YSLEER. CDR3: CASSPRGGVGETQYF. The DNA for the CDR3 is TGCGCCAGCAGCCCCCGCGGGGGGGTTGGAGAGACCCAGTACTTC.

This rearrangement joins TRBV28 to TRBJ1-1; TRBD1 is a possible D gene (6 bases). Germline CDR1 reads MDHEN; CDR2 reads SYDVKM. This CDR3 has 14 residues. V lost 6 bases and J lost 5, with 16 bases in between. The CDR3 DNA reads as TGTGCCAGCAGCCAAACAGGGCTTGGTACTGAAGCTTTCTTT. Translated, it gives CASSQTGLGTEAFF.

The genes are TRBV5-6 and TRBJ2-3; 7 nucleotides agree with TRBD1. The CDR3 runs to 16 residues. The germline V gene encodes CDR1 SGHDT and CDR2 YYEEEE. The junction had 14 bases not matched to a gene; V was cut back by 4 bases and J by 6 bases. This CDR3 is CASSLYPGGSFDTQYF. The CDR3 DNA follows: TGTGCCAGCAGCCTCTACCCAGGGGGTAGTTTTGATACGCAGTATTTT. The full variable domain, completed using reference TRBV5-6 and TRBJ2-3, is DAGVTQSPTHLIKTRGQQVTLRCSPKSGHDTVSWYQQALGQGPQFIFQYYEEEERQRGNFPDRFSGHQFPNYSSELNVNALLLGDSALYLCASSLYPGGSFDTQYFGPGTRLTVL.

This chain uses TRBV19 with TRBJ1-4; TRBD1 aligns across 8 bases. Germline assignment: CDR1 LNHDA and CDR2 SQIVND (reference sequence). Trimming removed 5 bases from V and 6 bases from J; junction bases left unmatched: 8. This CDR3 spans 15 amino acids. CDR3: CASSAGQGSYEKLFF. The CDR3 nucleotides are TGTGCCAGTAGTGCTGGACAGGGATCTTATGAAAAACTGTTTTTT. The full variable domain, its missing parts supplied by reference TRBV19 and TRBJ1-4, is DGGITQSPKYLFRKEGQNVTLSCEQNLNHDAMYWYRQDPGQGLRLIYYSQIVNDFQKGDIAEGYSVSREKKESFPLTVTSAQKNPTAFYLCASSAGQGSYEKLFFGSGTQLSVL.

The chain employs TRBV7-2 and TRBJ2-2; TRBD1 aligns across 7 bases. The CDR3 contains 16 residues. J lost 3 bases, V lost 2 bases, and 6 bases had no gene match. Germline values: CDR1 SGHTA, CDR2 FQGNSA. The CDR3 DNA sequence: TGTGCCAGCAGCTTATTGGGACAGACTGACACCGGGGAGCTGTTTTTT. Its protein is CASSLLGQTDTGELFF.

The J gene is TRBJ1-5, the V gene TRBV2; D call uncertain. From germline, CDR1 is SNHLY and CDR2 FYNNEI. V dropped 3 bases and J dropped 3 bases, with 6 bases sitting between them. The CDR3 is made up of 13 amino acids. CDR3 residues: CASSEGPNQPQHF. The CDR3 DNA follows: TGTGCCAGCAGTGAGGGCCCCAATCAGCCCCAGCATTTT.

The chain combines TRBV4-3 with TRBJ2-2; a possible D gene is TRBD2 (5 bases). Germline-derived CDR1 and CDR2 are LGHNA and YSLEER. The CDR3 consists of 16 residues. V was pared by 1 base and J by 4 bases, with 13 bases between. As DNA, the CDR3 is TGCGCCAGCAGCCAAGGGGAGACATTAATCACCGGGGAGCTGTTTTTT. Translated: CASSQGETLITGELFF.

This chain uses TRBV2 with TRBJ1-2, with 8 nucleotides matching TRBD1. The length of the CDR3 is 15 residues. Germline CDR1 is SNHLY and CDR2 is FYNNEI. With 5 bases clipped from V and 6 bases from J, the junction kept 11 bases outside the gene matches. The CDR3, as DNA: TGTGCCAGCAGTTCTTACGGCAGGGGGCCGGATGGCTACACCTTC. It encodes CASSSYGRGPDGYTF. Complete variable domain (other parts from reference TRBV2 and TRBJ1-2): EPEVTQTPSHQVTQMGQEVILRCVPISNHLYFYWYRQILGQKVEFLVSFYNNEISEKSEIFDDQFSVERPDGSNFTLKIRSTKLEDSAMYFCASSSYGRGPDGYTFGSGTRLTVV.

This chain uses TRBV6-2 or TRBV6-3 with TRBJ1-1; D remains ambiguous. Trimming stripped 5 bases from V and 4 bases from J, with 14 bases between. CDR1 is MNHEY and CDR2 is SVGEGT in the germline V gene. There are 14 residues in the CDR3. In DNA, the CDR3 is TGTGCCAGCAGTCGTGTGGTTATCAGCACTGAAGCTTTCTTT. This translates into CASSRVVISTEAFF.

This rearrangement joins TRBV7-2 to TRBJ1-2; D possibly corresponds to TRBD1 (5 bases). V was trimmed by 2 bases and J by 4 bases, leaving 8 bases between them. Germline CDR1 SGHTA, CDR2 FQGNSA. The CDR3 runs to 13 residues. CDR3 DNA: TGTGCCAGCAGCTTACGGCAGGGCTATGGCTACACCTTC. This codes for CASSLRQGYGYTF. The full variable domain, completed using reference TRBV7-2 and TRBJ1-2, is GAGVSQSPSNKVTEKGKDVELRCDPISGHTALYWYRQSLGQGLEFLIYFQGNSAPDKSGLPSDRFSAERTGGSVSTLTIQRTQQEDSAVYLCASSLRQGYGYTFGSGTRLTVV.